The clone carrying this TCR beta chain was seen a handful of times. The V gene lost 5 bases and the J gene lost 3 bases, with 8 bases spanning the gap. Germline CDR1 SGHVS, CDR2 FQNEAQ. The CDR3 runs 12 residues. The data are from a study of blood T cell repertoires in COVID-19. For the study at large: The United States, Italy and Spain were the sources of the acute and convalescent COVID-19 samples. The cDNA or gDNA used as material had been derived from T cells, B-cell-depleted T cells, or PBMCs.

In the study's own analysis: Estimation of nucleated cell counts was performed using reference gene primer amplification. Using immunoSEQ multiplex PCR, the repertoire was profiled, and TCRdb retains in-frame clones only, with some absent. The V and J calls and clone size were taken over from that table, and D and trimming were inferred from the DNA. The data contain 100,000 to 150,000 clones, approximately 90% of them singletons. The gene calls are TRBV7-8 and TRBJ2-7; possibly TRBD2 for D (5 bases). The sequence came from a woman aged 80 or over with acute or convalescent COVID-19. The sequenced material came from peripheral blood. The CDR3 sequence is CASSPGNYEQYF. The CDR3 DNA reads TGTGCCAGCAGCCCGGGGAACTACGAGCAGTACTTC.